This entry features one T cell receptor (beta chain) sequence. Its antigen is unknown. CDR1 is SGHDT and CDR2 is YYEEEE in the germline V gene. The CDR3 loop spans 12 amino acids. Trimming cost V 4 bases and J 9 bases; bases outside gene matches: 7. Each multiple sclerosis control was a treatment-naive patient with relapsing-remitting disease that was either stable or active. The CD8+ and CD4+ T cells were negatively isolated, with the TEMRA cells enriched by FACS. The entry originates in a study of CD8 T cells in Susac syndrome. Study-wide results and limits: The study's TCR sequencing and HLA analysis covered a relatively small number of individuals, and the study acknowledged this.

Reverse transcription of roughly 0.45 to 1 ug RNA was performed with random hexamers. A multiplex approach, immunoSEQ multiplex PCR, amplified TCR beta CDR3 across 54 Vbeta and 13 Jbeta. TCRdb itself ran the immunoSEQ multiplex PCR reads through MiXCR, one entry per CDR3 protein. Here the sample spans roughly 120,000 distinct CDR3 sequences, over 90% being singletons. Sequenced: CD8+ T cells from PBMCs. This receptor was identified in a human donor with multiple sclerosis. The V gene is TRBV5-6, the J gene TRBJ2-7; 7 bases match TRBD1. Here the CDR3 reads CASSHPDRVQYF. Here the CDR3 DNA reads TGTGCCAGCAGCCATCCAGACAGGGTGCAGTACTTC.